A selection of T cell receptor beta chains follows, all from one sample in a study of T cells in localized non-small cell lung cancer. Some clones are missing from TCRdb's copy, which holds only in-frame ones; the method was immunoSEQ multiplex PCR. The sample lists roughly 48,000 clones, 60% to 85% seen once, with roughly 4.9% in the top ten. The input for sequencing was PBMCs, taken before any cancer treatment. These receptors all come from a woman between 35 and 75 years old with stage II lung adenocarcinoma. Each CDR3 is given without its conserved first and last residue. D genes are given only for firm matches.

>.|TRBV4-3
ASSQDYVDYDEQF
>.|TRBV19
ASSIEGDAGELF
>.|TRBV6-5
ASTGETQY
>TRBD1|TRBV2
ASSPTGPSGNTIY
>.|TRBV11-2
ASSAFVNTGELF
>.|TRBV7-9
ASSLEGLYGYT
>.|TRBV11-2
ASNLKGGASDTQY
>.|TRBV11-2
ASSLGQNYGYT
>.|TRBV19
ASTPGTARSPLH
>.|TRBV5-6
ASSLVGTGETQY
>.|TRBV6-1
ASSAADLYGYT
>TRBD2|TRBV10-3
AIRGGTTGELF
>.|TRBV5-1
ASSSTATPTDTQY
>.|TRBV19
ASSNVEGITEAF
>.|TRBV5-4
ASSRTGSYGYT
>TRBD2|TRBV7-6
ASSLGGLVWTGELF